Sequencing of this T cell receptor beta chain was carried out in a study of blood T cell repertoires in COVID-19. Study overall: T cells, B-cell-depleted T cells, or PBMCs supplied cDNA or gDNA.

Data came from immunoSEQ multiplex PCR; TCRdb stores just in-frame clones and leaves some out. The sample includes approximately 51,000 clones, around 86% of them seen just once. The CDR3 is made up of 16 amino acids. V shed 5 bases and J 5 bases; nucleotides not matched to a gene: 14. Germline V gene data show CDR1 as SEHNR and CDR2 as FQNEAQ (reference sequence). The J gene is TRBJ1-1, the V gene TRBV7-9; TRBD1 aligns across 7 bases. Material for sequencing was peripheral blood. The sequence was obtained from a man aged 50-60 years with active COVID-19. CDR3 sequence: CASSPNALSRGTEAFF. The CDR3 coding sequence is TGTGCCAGCAGCCCAAACGCCCTTTCCAGGGGGACTGAAGCTTTCTTT.